What follows describes a single T cell receptor beta chain. The antigen it binds to is not known. No qualities accompany the bases; no much larger clone lies one base away. Libraries were made using the immunoSEQ multiplex PCR assay. The paper's data handling went like this. To diagnose cytomegalovirus status from the catalog of TCR beta chain sequences, a statistical classification framework was built. In its TCRdb copy, this immuneACCESS table keeps in-frame sequences only and misses some clones. Where compared with another copy, unresolved V genes explain less than half of these, and the others have no known cause. The DNA was the basis for D and trimming; V, J and clone size are from that table. The sample table holds approximately 76,000 clones, of which roughly 94% were seen once. The top ten constitute 2.1% of the sample. Donors formed part of the validation cohort, which comprised 95 to 150 subjects and was distinct from the first cohort of some 700 subjects.

The sample comes from a study of cytomegalovirus exposure and HLA in healthy donors listed by TCRdb under 2017. A note on the overall study: According to a later analysis, the 120 or so validation repertoires were produced on the same platform as the approximately 690 repertoires of the first cohort. The study combined high-throughput TCR immunosequencing, statistical association of individual TCRs with disease status, and machine learning to predict cytomegalovirus infection status. Besides the first cohort of roughly 660 subjects, a separate validation cohort made up of 95 to 150 different subjects was used. The study aimed to test whether cataloging public T cell receptors could reveal signatures of past pathogen exposure.

Deletion took 5 bases off V and 10 bases off J, with a span of 18 bases between the germline ends. Including cysteine and phenylalanine, the CDR3 has 14 amino acids. Here the CDR3 DNA is all that survives: 42 bases in frame from base 1. Reading the germline V gene (reference sequence) gives CDR1 PRHDT and CDR2 FYEKMQ. The research as a whole found: A few of the identified cytomegalovirus-associated TCR beta chains were confirmed in vitro to be specific for cytomegalovirus antigens. The validation cohort had no HLA typing available for a later analysis, so co-occurrence within that cohort was assessed over all 130 or so repertoires. The authors suggested that the approach could potentially be generalized to other disease states and immunological phenotypes. Most TCR sequences were observed very rarely across donors, whereas some public TCRs were present in many individuals. In both the original and validation cohorts, the classifier was reported to diagnose cytomegalovirus status with high specificity and sensitivity. Subsequent analysis determined that TCRs grouped into clusters in the first cohort also showed a tendency toward co-occurrence across the 130 or so validation repertoires, and roughly 95% of cluster scores exceeded 0. The study listed around 160 TCR beta chains as associated with cytomegalovirus.

The sequence joins TRBV13 to TRBJ2-1, and TRBD2 may be the D gene, going by 6 matching bases. Material: PBMCs. This sequence was found in a woman between 18 and 29 years old in good health and CMV-seronegative. CDR3 reads: CASSRSRDSPEQFF. The nucleotide sequence is TGTGCCAGCAGCCGATCCCGGGACTCCCCAGAGCAGTTCTTC.